A single sample is the source of the 27 T cell receptor beta chains below, sequenced in a study of regulatory T cells in long-lasting Graves disease. Time point indicated: newly diagnosed GD, antithyroid drugs for less than 3 months. There was RNA extracted from PBMCs, and the TCR library was made from it. With iRepertoire HTBI primers and Arm-PCR of CDR3 regions, TCR beta libraries were built. TCRdb used MiXCR to reprocess the multiplex PCR reads, holding one entry per CDR3 protein. The sample includes roughly 360,000 distinct CDR3 sequences, roughly 10% of them seen just once. This sample was also put to use in a study of T cells in Graves' hyperthyroidism and ophthalmopathy.

The material was peripheral blood mononuclear cells (PBMCs), obtained at new diagnosis, from a patient treated with antithyroid drugs. Receptor source: a woman under 30 with Graves disease.

This clonotype was counted many times. The CDR3 coding sequence is TGCAGTGCTCGGGGTAGGGAAACTGAAGCTTTCTTT. It is translated as CSARGRETEAFF. The V gene is TRBV20-1, the J gene TRBJ1-1; no definite D call. Trimming took 5 bases from V and 5 from J, leaving 12 bases between them. The CDR3 covers 12 residues. The germline V gene has CDR1 DFQATT and CDR2 SNEGSKA (reference sequence).

This clonotype was recorded many times. The CDR3: CASLRTEAKNIQYF. Written as DNA, the CDR3 is TGTGCCAGCCTCCGAACAGAAGCCAAAAACATTCAGTACTTC. V and J are TRBV2 and TRBJ2-4; D ambiguous. Trimming stripped 8 bases from V and 0 bases from J, with 11 bases between. The length of the CDR3 is 14 residues. Germline lookup yields CDR1 SNHLY and CDR2 FYNNEI.

This clonotype was counted at least ten times. The rearrangement uses TRBV28 and TRBJ2-3; no firm D call. The CDR3 consists of 15 residues. The V end lost 0 bases, the J end lost 0 bases, and 7 bases lay between the germline ends. Germline V gene lookup returns CDR1 MDHEN and CDR2 SYDVKM. The CDR3 DNA is TGTGCCAGCAGTTTATGGCAGACAAGCACAGATACGCAGTATTTT. Encoded protein: CASSLWQTSTDTQYF.

This clonotype was counted between two and nine times. The chain employs TRBV3-1 and TRBJ2-5; TRBD1 matches 10 bases. This CDR3 spans 15 amino acids. Germline CDR1 is LGHDT and CDR2 is YNNKEL (reference sequence). Germline trimming cut 8 bases from V and 5 bases from J; bases unmatched to any gene: 11. CDR3 sequence (DNA): TGTGCCAGCTCTCCTACGGGGACAGGGGATGAGACCCAGTACTTC. Translation gives CASSPTGTGDETQYF.

This clonotype was recorded many times. This sequence joins TRBV2 and TRBJ2-3; no definite D call. This CDR3 has 13 amino acids. The V gene's germline CDR1 is SNHLY and CDR2 FYNNEI. Trimming stripped 8 bases from V and 1 base from J, with 10 bases between. CDR3 region: CASDPARTDTQYF. CDR3 bases: TGTGCCAGCGATCCAGCCCGCACAGATACGCAGTATTTT.

This clonotype has a count of ten or more. V is TRBV14 and J is TRBJ2-5; D possibly corresponds to TRBD1 (5 bases). V was trimmed by 7 bases and J by 3 bases, leaving 24 bases between them. This CDR3 contains 17 residues. The germline CDR1 and CDR2 sequences are SGHDN and FVKESK. The CDR3 protein is CASTDKKRQIAKETQYF. For the CDR3, the DNA is TGTGCCAGCACCGATAAAAAACGACAGATAGCTAAAGAGACCCAGTACTTC. Complete variable domain (other parts from reference TRBV14 and TRBJ2-5): EAGVTQFPSHSVIEKGQTVTLRCDPISGHDNLYWYRRVMGKEIKFLLHFVKESKQDESGMPNNRFLAERTGGTYSTLKVQPAELEDSGVYFCASTDKKRQIAKETQYFGPGTRLLVL.

The sample holds many counts of this clonotype. CDR3 region: CASSTPTGFQETQYF. The CDR3 nucleotides read TGTGCCAGCAGCACCCCCACAGGGTTCCAAGAGACCCAGTACTTC. V and J are TRBV7-2 and TRBJ2-5; TRBD1 is a possible D gene (6 bases). Germline lookup yields CDR1 SGHTA and CDR2 FQGNSA. CDR3 length: 15 residues. The V and J ends lost 5 bases and 1 base respectively, with 14 bases between them.

This clonotype was observed a few times. This sequence joins TRBV20-1 and TRBJ2-7; 10 bases fit TRBD2. With V trimmed by 3 bases and J by 9 bases, 20 bases remained unmatched. Germline V lookup: CDR1 DFQATT, CDR2 SNEGSKA (reference sequence). This CDR3 region has 17 residues. As DNA, the CDR3 is TGCAGTGCTAGCGGGGAGGGACTAGCGTTATTAATCTTCGGGCAGTACTTC. It codes for CSASGEGLALLIFGQYF.

Ten or more counts support this clonotype. V usage is TRBV7-2 and J usage is TRBJ1-2, with D perhaps TRBD1 (5 bases). Looked up from germline, CDR1 is SGHTA and CDR2 is FQGNSA. The CDR3 extends over 14 amino acids. V lost 5 bases and J 4 bases, leaving 14 bases between the germline ends. CDR3 nucleotide sequence: TGTGCCAGCAGCCGACCCCAGGGAACCTATGGCTACACCTTC. Translated, it gives CASSRPQGTYGYTF.

This clonotype was detected many times. V usage is TRBV27 and J usage is TRBJ2-4; 14 bases match TRBD2. Germline V gene data show CDR1 as MNHEY and CDR2 as SMNVEV (reference sequence). The CDR3 runs to 20 residues. Germline trimming cut 0 bases from V and 1 base from J; bases unmatched to any gene: 8. The CDR3 DNA follows: TGTGCCAGCAGTTTATCGATGACTAGCGGGAGGGCCAGGGCCAAAAACATTCAGTACTTC. It specifies CASSLSMTSGRARAKNIQYF.

This clonotype came up many times. The J gene is TRBJ1-5, the V gene TRBV28; no clear D gene. The CDR3 spans 12 residues. Germline values: CDR1 MDHEN, CDR2 SYDVKM. The V gene lost 3 bases and the J gene lost 9 bases, with 9 bases spanning the gap. The CDR3 loop is CASSFEVRPQHF. In DNA, the CDR3 is TGTGCCAGCAGTTTTGAGGTCCGGCCCCAGCATTTT.

This clonotype occurred many times. The V gene is TRBV3-1, the J gene TRBJ2-7; D is unresolved. The V and J ends lost 1 base and 6 bases respectively, with 13 bases between them. Germline assignment: CDR1 LGHDT and CDR2 YNNKEL (reference sequence). This CDR3 is 14 amino acids long. The CDR3 DNA sequence: TGTGCCAGCAGCCAAGTGGCCGCGCCAAGCGAGCAGTACTTC. Translation gives CASSQVAAPSEQYF.

This chain joins TRBV19 and TRBJ2-3; D call uncertain. This CDR3 region has 13 residues. V was pared by 5 bases and J by 6 bases, with 12 bases between. Per germline, CDR1 LNHDA and CDR2 SQIVND (reference sequence). CDR3 region: CASSPTTRDTQYF. The CDR3 region has the DNA TGTGCCAGTAGTCCCACTACGCGGGATACGCAGTATTTT.

This clonotype has at least ten counts. The chain has TRBV28 and TRBJ2-7; D not resolved. Germline CDR1 is MDHEN and CDR2 is SYDVKM. Trimming pared 7 bases from V and 0 bases from J, leaving 7 bases between. This CDR3 is 12 amino acids long. The CDR3 sequence is CASTPSSYEQYF. The CDR3 DNA reads as TGTGCCAGCACCCCCAGCTCCTACGAGCAGTACTTC.

This clonotype was recorded many times. The rearrangement links TRBV19 to TRBJ1-1; 8 bases line up with TRBD1. This CDR3 region has 13 residues. V lost 4 bases to trimming and J lost 5 bases; unmatched junction nucleotides: 3. Germline V gene data show CDR1 as LNHDA and CDR2 as SQIVND (reference sequence). In DNA form, the CDR3 reads TGTGCCAGTAGTACCGGGACAGGAACTGAAGCTTTCTTT. Amino acids: CASSTGTGTEAFF. The full variable domain, rest sourced from reference TRBV19 and TRBJ1-1, is DGGITQSPKYLFRKEGQNVTLSCEQNLNHDAMYWYRQDPGQGLRLIYYSQIVNDFQKGDIAEGYSVSREKKESFPLTVTSAQKNPTAFYLCASSTGTGTEAFFGQGTRLTVV.

The chain joins TRBV15 to TRBJ2-2; TRBD2 matches at 16 bases. V trimming: 5 bases; J trimming: 4 bases; junction bases outside the gene matches: 10. This CDR3 has 19 amino acids. CDR1 is LNHNV, CDR2 YYDKDF, per germline (reference sequence). The CDR3 loop reads CATSRTGTSGRAGTGELFF. For the CDR3, the DNA is TGTGCCACCAGCCGCACTGGGACTAGCGGGAGGGCTGGCACCGGGGAGCTGTTTTTT.

The chain employs TRBV7-9 and TRBJ2-2; D perhaps matches TRBD2 (6 bases). Looked up from germline, CDR1 is SEHNR and CDR2 is FQNEAQ (reference sequence). The CDR3 covers 17 residues. Between the trimmed V and J ends, which lost 5 bases and 1 base, there was a span of 17 bases. Written as DNA, the CDR3 is TGTGCCAGCAGCCCCATTACTAGCTGGGTGAACACCGGGGAGCTGTTTTTT. This encodes CASSPITSWVNTGELFF.

This clonotype was picked up many times. CDR3 region: CASSIQGRWTEAFF. For the CDR3, the DNA is TGTGCCAGTAGTATACAGGGAAGATGGACTGAAGCTTTCTTT. This chain connects TRBV19 to TRBJ1-1; TRBD1 is a possible D gene (5 bases). Germline CDR1 LNHDA, CDR2 SQIVND (reference sequence). Trimming removed 2 bases at V and 5 bases at J, with 12 bases between. This CDR3 is built from 14 residues.

This clonotype was seen only a few times. The gene calls are TRBV20-1 and TRBJ1-5; 7 positions agree with TRBD1. The V gene's germline CDR1 is DFQATT and CDR2 SNEGSKA (reference sequence). The CDR3 has 13 amino acids. The V gene end was trimmed by 6 bases and the J gene end by 0 bases; junction bases not matched to a gene: 2. CDR3 protein: CSARTGSNQPQHF. Written as DNA, the CDR3 is TGCAGTGCGAGGACAGGTAGCAATCAGCCCCAGCATTTT.

To note about this clonotype: A much larger clone differs by one base, so this may be a read error. The CDR3 loop reads CSAVSDRVDGQFF. In DNA, the CDR3 is TGCAGTGCCGTATCGGACAGGGTCGATGGGCAGTTCTTC. The chain employs TRBV20-1 and TRBJ2-1; 8 nucleotides line up with TRBD1. The CDR3 has 13 residues. V lost 6 bases and J lost 12; bases outside the gene matches: 13. Germline CDR1 DFQATT, CDR2 SNEGSKA (reference sequence).

This clonotype was recorded many times. V gene TRBV13 combines with J gene TRBJ2-1; TRBD1 aligns across 8 bases. V shed 4 bases, J shed 1 base, and the junction held 3 bases outside the gene matches. This CDR3 is 15 amino acids long. Germline-derived CDR1 and CDR2 are PRHDT and FYEKMQ (reference sequence). DNA for the CDR3: TGTGCCAGCAGCTCCAGGGGGCTTTCCTACAATGAGCAGTTCTTC. Its translation is CASSSRGLSYNEQFF.

Points on this clonotype: A read error may be the cause here, since a much bigger clone is one base away. The chain carries TRBV11-2 and TRBJ2-1; TRBD1 aligns across 7 bases. The germline gives CDR1 SGHAT, CDR2 FQNNGV. Losses at the gene ends were 5 bases for V and 10 bases for J; bases not matched to a gene: 14. The CDR3 is made up of 15 amino acids. Here the CDR3 reads CASSQTGSKAWEQFF. The CDR3 region has the DNA TGTGCCAGCAGCCAGACAGGGTCCAAAGCTTGGGAGCAGTTCTTC.

With respect to this clonotype: One junction end does not reproduce the germline sequence, and a read error may be involved. V and J are TRBV4-1 and TRBJ2-5; D not resolved. The CDR3 runs 14 residues. The germline V gene has CDR1 MGHRA and CDR2 YSYEKL. The CDR3 region has the DNA TGCGCCAGCAGCCAAGGATCGCCGGGTCCCCGATTGGAGTGG. Its protein product is CASSQGSPGPRLEW.

This clonotype was counted between two and nine times. The chain is built from TRBV20-1 and TRBJ2-6, with 10 positions matching TRBD1. This CDR3 contains 16 residues. Trimming cost V 6 bases and J 3 bases; bases outside gene matches: 8. The germline V gene has CDR1 DFQATT and CDR2 SNEGSKA (reference sequence). The CDR3, as DNA: TGCAGTGCGGATCCGGGACAGGGGATTGGGGCCAACGTCCTGACTTTC. Translation: CSADPGQGIGANVLTF.

This clonotype was counted ten times or more. The V call is TRBV7-9, the J call TRBJ2-7; tentative D call: TRBD1 (5 bases). The CDR3 spans 15 residues. V lost 1 base and J lost 0, with 10 bases in between. Germline V gives CDR1 SEHNR, CDR2 FQNEAQ (reference sequence). The CDR3 is CASSLDDSSSYEQYV. The CDR3 coding sequence is TGTGCCAGCAGCTTAGACGACAGCTCCTCCTACGAGCAGTACGTC.

The V gene is TRBV7-9, the J gene TRBJ2-1, with 9 bases matching TRBD2. V shed 1 base, J shed 6 bases, and the junction held 4 bases outside the gene matches. The CDR3 consists of 15 residues. CDR1 SEHNR and CDR2 FQNEAQ come from the germline V gene (reference sequence). The CDR3 DNA sequence: TGTGCCAGCAGCTTAGTCGGAGCGGGAGGCAATGAGCAGTTCTTC. Translating it yields CASSLVGAGGNEQFF.

This clonotype showed up many times. V usage is TRBV27 and J usage is TRBJ2-1; 8 bases align to TRBD2. Germline CDR1 is MNHEY and CDR2 is SMNVEV (reference sequence). The CDR3 covers 14 residues. V trimming: 8 bases; J trimming: 10 bases; junction bases outside the gene matches: 13. CDR3: CASARLRSGEEQFF. CDR3 bases: TGTGCCAGCGCGAGACTACGTAGCGGGGAAGAGCAGTTCTTC.